This T cell receptor beta chain was identified in a study of identifying expanded T cells in peripheral blood. Study-wide results and caveats: Roughly 1.2 clones differed between technical replicates, versus around 15 and 18 over time. Approximately two-week clone count variance significantly increased as total template count grew.

Regarding this clone: Its specificity is unknown.

The CDR3 is made up of 15 amino acids. CDR1 and CDR2 (germline): KGHSH, LQKENI. Trimming removed 3 bases at V and 3 bases at J, with 14 bases between. The repertoire was sequenced with immunoSEQ multiplex PCR; TCRdb's copy has only in-frame clones and lacks some. The sample shows nearly 60,000 clones, about nine tenths of them seen only once. Collection occurred without any documented infections or immune events in donors. The TCR originated in a person between 18 and 75 years old in good health. The chain carries TRBV18 and TRBJ1-1, with a weak D call TRBD1 (6 bases). The sequencing input was blood. The CDR3 sequence is CASSPNSGADTEAFF. CDR3 nucleotides: TGTGCCAGCTCACCGAATTCGGGGGCGGACACTGAAGCTTTCTTT.